This T cell receptor beta chain is drawn from a study of CD8 T cells in ankylosing spondylitis. The study, taken as a whole, reports: Some motif variants were previously reported in reactive arthritis synovial fluid and blood. As reported, disease-linked clones showed significant enrichment in matched ankylosing spondylitis synovial fluid. A motif of eight highly homologous TCR beta variants was seen as apparently characteristic of ankylosing spondylitis blood. Disease-linked clones had a CD8+ phenotype and relatively low frequency in peripheral blood.

Making the TCR beta libraries involved quantitative 5'-RACE with molecular barcodes. From the 5' RACE reads, TCRdb called clonotypes with MiXCR, one entry per CDR3 protein. The top ten hold roughly 14% of the sample, which has roughly 300,000 distinct CDR3 sequences, 6.5% to 10% seen once. Worth noting for this clonotype: Antigen unknown.

Looked up from germline, CDR1 is DFQATT and CDR2 is SNEGSKA (reference sequence). J was trimmed by 3 bases and V by 3 bases; bases with no gene match: 7. The CDR3 runs to 15 residues. This TCR came from a male donor with ankylosing spondylitis. The V call is TRBV20-1, the J call TRBJ1-5; 8 nucleotides match TRBD1. The sequencing sample was made of blood, either unsorted or a sorted T cell fraction (not recorded which). The DNA of the CDR3 is TGCAGTGCTAGCCGACAGGGGTGGGACAATCAGCCCCAGCATTTT. This translates into CSASRQGWDNQPQHF.